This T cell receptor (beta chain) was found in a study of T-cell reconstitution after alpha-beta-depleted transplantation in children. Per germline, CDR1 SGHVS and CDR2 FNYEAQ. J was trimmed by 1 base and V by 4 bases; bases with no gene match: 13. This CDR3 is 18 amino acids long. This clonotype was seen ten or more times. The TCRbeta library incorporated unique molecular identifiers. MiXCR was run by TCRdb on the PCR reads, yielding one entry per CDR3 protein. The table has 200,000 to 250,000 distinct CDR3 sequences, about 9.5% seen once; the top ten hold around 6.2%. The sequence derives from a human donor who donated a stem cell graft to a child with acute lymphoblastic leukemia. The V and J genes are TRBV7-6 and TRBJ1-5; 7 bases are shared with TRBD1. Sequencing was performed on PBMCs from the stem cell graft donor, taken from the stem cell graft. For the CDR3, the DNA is TGTGCCAGCAGCTCTGCTGCAGGGGGTTTATACAGCAATCAGCCCCAGCATTTT. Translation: CASSSAAGGLYSNQPQHF.